What follows are 10 T cell receptor beta chains derived from one specimen sequenced in a study of blood T cell repertoires in COVID-19. Clones were read by immunoSEQ multiplex PCR, and TCRdb kept only the in-frame ones, dropping some. The sample includes tens of thousands of clones, under 95% of them seen just once. Sequences were obtained from peripheral blood. The receptors shown here come from a man aged 60 to 75 with acute or convalescent COVID-19.

This sequence joins TRBV7-3 and TRBJ1-6, with a possible D match to TRBD1 (6 bases). The CDR3 spans 19 residues. Between the trimmed V and J ends, which lost 3 bases and 0 bases, there was a span of 18 bases. Germline values: CDR1 SGHTA, CDR2 FQGTGA. The CDR3, as DNA: TGTGCCAGCAGCTTCCGTCGACAGGTCCCAAGCTCCTATAATTCACCCCTCCACTTT. Translated: CASSFRRQVPSSYNSPLHF.

In this sample, this clone turned up once. The chain combines TRBV19 with TRBJ1-1; the D gene is possibly TRBD1 (6 bases). The CDR3 extends over 16 amino acids. V was trimmed by 5 bases and J by 0 bases, leaving 16 bases between them. The germline CDR1 and CDR2 sequences are LNHDA and SQIVND (reference sequence). CDR3 in amino acids: CASSERRTVMNTEAFF. CDR3 nucleotides: TGTGCCAGTAGTGAAAGGCGGACAGTCATGAACACTGAAGCTTTCTTT. The variable domain in full, with the rest retrieved from reference TRBV19 and TRBJ1-1, is DGGITQSPKYLFRKEGQNVTLSCEQNLNHDAMYWYRQDPGQGLRLIYYSQIVNDFQKGDIAEGYSVSREKKESFPLTVTSAQKNPTAFYLCASSERRTVMNTEAFFGQGTRLTVV.

The chain combines TRBV27 with TRBJ2-5, with TRBD1 matching over 9 bases. The CDR3 is made up of 14 amino acids. Trimming at V came to 10 bases and at J to 2 bases, leaving 8 bases not matched to a gene. The germline V gene has CDR1 MNHEY and CDR2 SMNVEV (reference sequence). The CDR3 nucleotides read TGTGCCACCATTGGGACAGGGACTCAAGAGACCCAGTACTTC. It yields the protein CATIGTGTQETQYF.

This clone is a singleton in its sample. The chain recombines TRBV2 with TRBJ2-1; 7 bases are a match to TRBD1. Germline CDR1 is SNHLY and CDR2 is FYNNEI. This CDR3 has 15 residues. With V trimmed by 6 bases and J by 4 bases, 9 bases remained unmatched. DNA for the CDR3: TGTGCCAGCAGAGGCTCGGACAGGAGTTACAATGAGCAGTTCTTC. This translates into CASRGSDRSYNEQFF.

The rearrangement links TRBV2 to TRBJ2-7; a weak D match, TRBD1 (6 bases). The CDR3 is made up of 12 amino acids. Germline CDR1 SNHLY, CDR2 FYNNEI. The V and J ends lost 6 bases and 7 bases respectively, with 13 bases between them. The CDR3 region is CASRQGSLEQYF. DNA of the CDR3: TGTGCCAGCAGACAGGGAAGCCTAGAGCAGTACTTC.

The V and J genes are TRBV5-1 and TRBJ1-2; tentative D call: TRBD1 (5 bases). Germline CDR1 and CDR2: SGHRS and YFSETQ. The V gene lost 0 bases and the J gene lost 8 bases, with 14 bases spanning the gap. This CDR3 is 14 amino acids long. CDR3 in DNA: TGCGCCAGCAGCTTGGCCGCGACAACAGGCGGCTACACCTTC. Its translation is CASSLAATTGGYTF.

This clone showed up just a few times. Other DNA sequences of this sample code for an identical CDR3. J is TRBJ1-1 and V is TRBV4-1; D ambiguous. The CDR3 is made up of 14 amino acids. CDR1 is MGHRA and CDR2 is YSYEKL in the germline V gene. The V gene lost 0 bases and the J gene lost 1 base, with 6 bases spanning the gap. CDR3 in DNA: TGCGCCAGCAGCCAAGATAGCCCGAACACTGAAGCTTTCTTT. Its protein is CASSQDSPNTEAFF.

This sequence joins TRBV6-5 and TRBJ1-2; D gene unclear. CDR1 is MNHEY and CDR2 is SVGAGI in the germline V gene. This CDR3 contains 13 residues. V lost 2 bases to trimming and J lost 3 bases, with 7 bases between them. As DNA, the CDR3 is TGTGCCAGCAGTTACGGGCCTGACTATGGCTACACCTTC. It encodes CASSYGPDYGYTF.

This clone has just one count. The chain joins TRBV5-4 to TRBJ1-6; perhaps TRBD1 as D (5 bases). Germline V lookup: CDR1 SGHNT, CDR2 YYREEE (reference sequence). V lost 2 bases, J lost 10 bases, and 19 bases lay in between. The CDR3 extends over 16 amino acids. CDR3 in DNA: TGTGCCAGCAGCTTCGGTGGAACAGGTTCGAAATCACCCCTCCACTTT. Amino acid sequence: CASSFGGTGSKSPLHF.

V usage is TRBV5-1 and J usage is TRBJ1-5; 7 positions agree with TRBD1. CDR3 length: 15 residues. The germline V gene has CDR1 SGHRS and CDR2 YFSETQ. The V and J ends lost 4 bases and 3 bases, in that order; junction bases with no gene match: 7. The CDR3, as DNA: TGCGCCAGCAGCCCGGAAACAGGGGCCAATCAGCCCCAGCATTTT. Its protein is CASSPETGANQPQHF.